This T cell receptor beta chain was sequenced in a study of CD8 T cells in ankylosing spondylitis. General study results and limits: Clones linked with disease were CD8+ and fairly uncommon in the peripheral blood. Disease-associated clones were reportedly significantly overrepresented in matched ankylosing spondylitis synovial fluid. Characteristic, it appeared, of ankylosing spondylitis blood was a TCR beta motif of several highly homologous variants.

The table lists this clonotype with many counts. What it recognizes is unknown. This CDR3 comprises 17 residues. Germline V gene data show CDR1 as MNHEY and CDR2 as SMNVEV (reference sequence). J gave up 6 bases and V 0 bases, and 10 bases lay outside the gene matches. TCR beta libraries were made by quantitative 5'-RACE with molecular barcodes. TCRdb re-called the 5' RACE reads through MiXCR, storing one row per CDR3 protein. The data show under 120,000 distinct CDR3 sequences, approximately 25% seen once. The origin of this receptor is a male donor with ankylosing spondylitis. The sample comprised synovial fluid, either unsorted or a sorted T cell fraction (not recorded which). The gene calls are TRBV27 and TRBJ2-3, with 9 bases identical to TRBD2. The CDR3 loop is CASSLSFLAGVPDTQYF. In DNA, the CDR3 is TGTGCCAGCAGTTTATCGTTTTTAGCGGGAGTCCCGGATACGCAGTATTTT.